This TCR beta chain was obtained from a study of CD8+ T cells in alopecia areata. Study overall: The SALT score measured affected scalp surface percentage in treated patients.

Treatment specified: oral pan-JAK inhibitor, 5-10 mg twice daily. Peripheral blood samples and lesional scalp punch biopsies were obtained from alopecia areata patients. Study results and limitations: The study found that many expanded lesional clones persisted in scalp and blood during tofacitinib.

Sequencing relied on a cDNA template that was reverse transcribed from extracted RNA. Repertoires were generated with immunoSEQ multiplex PCR, while TCRdb's copy carries only in-frame clones and drops some. The repertoire consists of under 4,500 clones, with 70% occurring once and the leading ten covering 9.3%. The CDR3 runs 17 residues. V shed 4 bases, J shed 0 bases, and the junction held 9 bases outside the gene matches. CDR1 is SGHAT and CDR2 is FQNNGV in the germline V gene. The sample holds one count of this clone. Its antigen is as yet unknown. The material was skin, obtained at week 24, from a patient treated with tofacitinib. The chain links TRBV11-2 to TRBJ2-3; 8 bases align to TRBD1. The receptor's source is a human donor with alopecia areata. CDR3 in DNA: TGTGCCAGCAGCTCCTATATGCGGACAGGGAGCACAGATACGCAGTATTTT. It yields the protein CASSSYMRTGSTDTQYF.